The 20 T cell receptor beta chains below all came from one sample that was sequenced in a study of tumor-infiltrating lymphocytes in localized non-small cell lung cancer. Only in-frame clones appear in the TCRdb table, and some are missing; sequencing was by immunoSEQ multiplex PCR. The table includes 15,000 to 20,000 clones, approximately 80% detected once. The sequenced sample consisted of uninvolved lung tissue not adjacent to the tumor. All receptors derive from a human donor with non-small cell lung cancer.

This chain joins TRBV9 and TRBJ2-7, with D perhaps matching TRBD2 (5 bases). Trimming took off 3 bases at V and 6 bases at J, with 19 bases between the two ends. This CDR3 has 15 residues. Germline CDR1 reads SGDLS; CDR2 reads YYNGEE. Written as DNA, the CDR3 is TGTGCCAGCAGCGAATCCGGCGGACGGGGTTTCGAGCAGTACTTC. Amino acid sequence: CASSESGGRGFEQYF.

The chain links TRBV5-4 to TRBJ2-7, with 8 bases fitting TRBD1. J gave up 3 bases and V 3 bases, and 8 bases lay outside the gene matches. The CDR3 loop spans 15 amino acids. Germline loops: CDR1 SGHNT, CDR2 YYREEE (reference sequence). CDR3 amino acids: CASSSGTGQIYEQYF. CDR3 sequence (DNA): TGTGCCAGCAGCTCCGGGACAGGCCAAATCTACGAGCAGTACTTC.

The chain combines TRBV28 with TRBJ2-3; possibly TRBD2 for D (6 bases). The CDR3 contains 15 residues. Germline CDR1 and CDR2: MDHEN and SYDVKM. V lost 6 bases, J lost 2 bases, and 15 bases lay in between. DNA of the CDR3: TGTGCCAGCAGCCCCAATAGCGGACACACAGATACGCAGTATTTT. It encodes CASSPNSGHTDTQYF.

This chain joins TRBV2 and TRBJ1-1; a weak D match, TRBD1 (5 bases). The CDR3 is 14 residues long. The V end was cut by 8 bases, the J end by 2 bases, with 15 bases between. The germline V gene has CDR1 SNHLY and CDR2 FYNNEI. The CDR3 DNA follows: TGTGCCAGCTCCGCGCAAGGACAAAACACTGAAGCTTTCTTT. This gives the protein CASSAQGQNTEAFF.

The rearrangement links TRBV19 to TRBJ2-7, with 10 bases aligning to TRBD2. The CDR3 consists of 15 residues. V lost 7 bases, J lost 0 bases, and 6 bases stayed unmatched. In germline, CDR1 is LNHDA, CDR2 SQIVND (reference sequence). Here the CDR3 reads CASMGEREGSYEQYF. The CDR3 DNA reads TGTGCCAGTATGGGGGAGCGGGAGGGCTCCTACGAGCAGTACTTC.

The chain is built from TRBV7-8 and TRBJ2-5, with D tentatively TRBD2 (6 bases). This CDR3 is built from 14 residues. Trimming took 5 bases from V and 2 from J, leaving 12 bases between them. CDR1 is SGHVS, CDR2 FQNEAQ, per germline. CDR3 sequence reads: CASSRGSEQETQYF. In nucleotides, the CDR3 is TGTGCCAGCAGCCGGGGGAGCGAACAAGAGACCCAGTACTTC.

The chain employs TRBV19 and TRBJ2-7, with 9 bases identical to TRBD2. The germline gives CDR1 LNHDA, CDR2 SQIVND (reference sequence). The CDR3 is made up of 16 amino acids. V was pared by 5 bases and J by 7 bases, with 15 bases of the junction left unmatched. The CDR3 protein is CASSLSGSSGAWEQYF. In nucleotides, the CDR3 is TGTGCCAGTAGTTTATCGGGGTCTAGCGGGGCTTGGGAGCAGTACTTC.

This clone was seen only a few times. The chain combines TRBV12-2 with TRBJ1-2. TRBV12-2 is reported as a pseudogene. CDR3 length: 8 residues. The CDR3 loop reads CGAVGYTF. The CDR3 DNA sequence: TGTGGGGCGGTGGGCTACACCTTC.

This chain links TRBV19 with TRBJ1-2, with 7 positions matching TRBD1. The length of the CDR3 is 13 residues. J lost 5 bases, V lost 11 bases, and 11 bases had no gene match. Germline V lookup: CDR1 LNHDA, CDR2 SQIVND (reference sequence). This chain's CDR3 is CAGSTGDGYGYTF. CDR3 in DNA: TGTGCCGGATCAACAGGGGATGGGTATGGCTACACCTTC.

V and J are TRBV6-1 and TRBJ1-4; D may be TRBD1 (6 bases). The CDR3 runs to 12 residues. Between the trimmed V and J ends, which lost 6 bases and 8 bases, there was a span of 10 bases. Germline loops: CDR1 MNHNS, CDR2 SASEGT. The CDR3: CASSNREEKLFF. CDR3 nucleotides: TGTGCCAGCAGCAACAGGGAGGAAAAACTGTTTTTT.

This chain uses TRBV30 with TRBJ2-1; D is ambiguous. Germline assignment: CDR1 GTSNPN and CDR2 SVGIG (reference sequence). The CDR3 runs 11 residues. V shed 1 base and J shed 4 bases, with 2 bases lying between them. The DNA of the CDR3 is TGTGCCTGGAGTGAATACAATGAGCAGTTCTTC. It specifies CAWSEYNEQFF.

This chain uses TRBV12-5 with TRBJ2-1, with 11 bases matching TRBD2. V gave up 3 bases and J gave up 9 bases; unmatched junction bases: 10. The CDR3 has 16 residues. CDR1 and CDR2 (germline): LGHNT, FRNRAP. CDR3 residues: CASGFHLAGGRGEQFF. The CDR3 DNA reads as TGTGCTAGTGGTTTCCACCTAGCGGGAGGTAGAGGTGAGCAGTTCTTC.

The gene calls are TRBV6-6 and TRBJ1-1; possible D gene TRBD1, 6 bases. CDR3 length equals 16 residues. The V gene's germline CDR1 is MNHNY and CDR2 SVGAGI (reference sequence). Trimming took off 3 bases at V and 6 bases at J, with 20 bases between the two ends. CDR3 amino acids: CASSYGVGQGIAEAFF. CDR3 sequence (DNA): TGTGCCAGCAGTTATGGGGTCGGGCAGGGGATTGCTGAAGCTTTCTTT.

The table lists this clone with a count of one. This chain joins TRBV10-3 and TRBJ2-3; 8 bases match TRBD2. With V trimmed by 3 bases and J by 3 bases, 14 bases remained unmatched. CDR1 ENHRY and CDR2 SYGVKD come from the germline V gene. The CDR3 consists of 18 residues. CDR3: CAISDPPGGSGTTDTQYF. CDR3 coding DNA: TGTGCCATCAGTGACCCCCCGGGTGGTAGCGGGACGACAGATACGCAGTATTTT.

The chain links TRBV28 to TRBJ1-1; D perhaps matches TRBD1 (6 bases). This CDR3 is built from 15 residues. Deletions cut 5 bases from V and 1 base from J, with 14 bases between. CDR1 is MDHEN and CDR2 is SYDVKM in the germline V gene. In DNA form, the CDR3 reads TGTGCCAGCAGTCTGAGAGGGGGAGGGAACACTGAAGCTTTCTTT. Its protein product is CASSLRGGGNTEAFF.

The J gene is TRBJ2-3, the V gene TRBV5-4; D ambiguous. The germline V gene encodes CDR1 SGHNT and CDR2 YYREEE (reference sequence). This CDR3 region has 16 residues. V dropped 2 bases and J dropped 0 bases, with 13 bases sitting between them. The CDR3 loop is CASSLRTMTSTDTQYF. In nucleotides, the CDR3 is TGTGCCAGCAGCTTACGAACTATGACTAGCACAGATACGCAGTATTTT. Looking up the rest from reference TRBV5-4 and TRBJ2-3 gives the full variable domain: ETGVTQSPTHLIKTRGQQVTLRCSSQSGHNTVSWYQQALGQGPQFIFQYYREEENGRGNFPPRFSGLQFPNYSSELNVNALELDDSALYLCASSLRTMTSTDTQYFGPGTRLTVL.

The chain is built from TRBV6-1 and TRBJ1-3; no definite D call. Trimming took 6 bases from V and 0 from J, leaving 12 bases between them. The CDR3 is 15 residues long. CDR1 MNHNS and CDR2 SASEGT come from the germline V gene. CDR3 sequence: CASRGGLNSGNTIYF. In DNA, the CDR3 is TGTGCCAGCAGGGGCGGACTGAACTCTGGAAACACCATATATTTT.

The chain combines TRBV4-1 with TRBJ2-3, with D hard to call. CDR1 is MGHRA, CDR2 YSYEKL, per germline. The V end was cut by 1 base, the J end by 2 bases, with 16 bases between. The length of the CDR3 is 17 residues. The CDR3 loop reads CASSQVLTKMATDTQYF. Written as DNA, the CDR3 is TGCGCCAGCAGCCAAGTTCTAACGAAGATGGCCACAGATACGCAGTATTTT.

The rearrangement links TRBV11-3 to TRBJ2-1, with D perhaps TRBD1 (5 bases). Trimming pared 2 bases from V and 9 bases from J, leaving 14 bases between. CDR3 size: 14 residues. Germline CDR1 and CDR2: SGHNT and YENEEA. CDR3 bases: TGTGCCAGCAGCTTATCCGCGCGGCAGGGTGAGCAGTTCTTC. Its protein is CASSLSARQGEQFF. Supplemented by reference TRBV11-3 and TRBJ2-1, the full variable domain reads EAGVVQSPRYKIIEKKQPVAFWCNPISGHNTLYWYLQNLGQGPELLIRYENEEAVDDSQLPKDRFSAERLKGVDSTLKIQPAELGDSAVYLCASSLSARQGEQFFGPGTRLTVL.

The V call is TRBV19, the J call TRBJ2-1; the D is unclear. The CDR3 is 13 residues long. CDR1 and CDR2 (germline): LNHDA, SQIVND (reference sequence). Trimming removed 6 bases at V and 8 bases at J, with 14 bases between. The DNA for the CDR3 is TGTGCCAGTAGCCGGTTCCCCGGCGATGAGCAGTTCTTC. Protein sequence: CASSRFPGDEQFF.